This TCR beta chain was obtained from a study of blood T cell repertoires in COVID-19. Study information: The samples span acute and convalescent COVID-19 from the United States, Italy and Spain.

Method: immunoSEQ multiplex PCR; TCRdb's copy keeps in-frame clones and lacks some. The sample contains 190,000 or so clones, approximately 85% of which appear only once. The TCR originated in a woman aged 80 or over with acute or convalescent COVID-19. Sample: peripheral blood.

CDR3 in DNA: TGTGCCACCAGTAGCGGGGGGGTCAACTATGGCTACACCTTC. It specifies CATSSGGVNYGYTF. The gene calls are TRBV24-1 and TRBJ1-2, with D tentatively TRBD1 (5 bases). This CDR3 has 14 amino acids. CDR1 and CDR2 from the germline V gene are KGHDR and SFDVKD. V gave up 6 bases and J gave up 2 bases, with 12 bases separating them.